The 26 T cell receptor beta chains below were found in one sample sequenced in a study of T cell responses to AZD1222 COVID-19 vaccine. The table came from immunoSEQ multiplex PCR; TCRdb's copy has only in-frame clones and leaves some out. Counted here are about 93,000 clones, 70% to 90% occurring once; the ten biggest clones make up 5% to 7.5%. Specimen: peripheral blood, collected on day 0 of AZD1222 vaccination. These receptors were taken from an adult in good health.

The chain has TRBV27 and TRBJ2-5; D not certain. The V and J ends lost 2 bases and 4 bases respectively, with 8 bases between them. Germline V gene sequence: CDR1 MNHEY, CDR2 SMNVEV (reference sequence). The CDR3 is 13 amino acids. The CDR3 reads CASSLKERETQYF. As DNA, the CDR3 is TGTGCCAGCAGTTTAAAGGAAAGAGAGACCCAGTACTTC.

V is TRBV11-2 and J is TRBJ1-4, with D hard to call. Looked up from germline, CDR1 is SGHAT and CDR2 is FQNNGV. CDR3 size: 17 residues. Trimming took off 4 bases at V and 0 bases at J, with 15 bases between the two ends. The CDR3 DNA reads TGTGCCAGCAGCTCCGTTCAAGGCTCTGCAACTAATGAAAAACTGTTTTTT. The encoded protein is CASSSVQGSATNEKLFF.

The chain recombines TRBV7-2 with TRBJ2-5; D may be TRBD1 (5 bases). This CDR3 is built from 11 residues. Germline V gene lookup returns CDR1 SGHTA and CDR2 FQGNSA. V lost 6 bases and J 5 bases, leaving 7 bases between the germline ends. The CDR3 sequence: CASRQAETQYF. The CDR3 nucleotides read TGTGCCAGCAGACAGGCGGAGACCCAGTACTTC.

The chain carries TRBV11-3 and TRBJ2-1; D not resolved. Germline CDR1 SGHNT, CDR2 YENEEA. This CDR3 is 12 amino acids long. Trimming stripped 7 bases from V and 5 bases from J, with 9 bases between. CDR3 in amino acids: CASKAGNNEQFF. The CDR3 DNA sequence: TGTGCCAGCAAAGCAGGAAACAATGAGCAGTTCTTC. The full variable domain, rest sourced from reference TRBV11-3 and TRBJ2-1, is EAGVVQSPRYKIIEKKQPVAFWCNPISGHNTLYWYLQNLGQGPELLIRYENEEAVDDSQLPKDRFSAERLKGVDSTLKIQPAELGDSAVYLCASKAGNNEQFFGPGTRLTVL.

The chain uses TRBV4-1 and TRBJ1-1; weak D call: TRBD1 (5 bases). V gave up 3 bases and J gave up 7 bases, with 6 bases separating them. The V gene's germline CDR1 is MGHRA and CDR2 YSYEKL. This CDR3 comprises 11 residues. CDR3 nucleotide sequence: TGCGCCAGCAGCCAGAGGGGTGAAGCTTTCTTT. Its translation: CASSQRGEAFF.

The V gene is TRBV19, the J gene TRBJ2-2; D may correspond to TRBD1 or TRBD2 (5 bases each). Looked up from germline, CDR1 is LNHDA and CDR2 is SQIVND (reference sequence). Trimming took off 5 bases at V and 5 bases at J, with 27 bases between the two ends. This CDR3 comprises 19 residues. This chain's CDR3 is CASSLGTYARQGYTGELFF. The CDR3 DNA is TGTGCCAGTAGTCTGGGGACCTATGCGAGACAAGGTTATACCGGGGAGCTGTTTTTT.

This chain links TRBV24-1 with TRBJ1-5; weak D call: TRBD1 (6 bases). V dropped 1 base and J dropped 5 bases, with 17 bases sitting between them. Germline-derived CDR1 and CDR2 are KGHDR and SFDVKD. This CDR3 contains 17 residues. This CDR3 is CATSDLLQYREDQPQHF. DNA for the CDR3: TGTGCCACCAGTGATTTACTTCAATACAGGGAGGATCAGCCCCAGCATTTT.

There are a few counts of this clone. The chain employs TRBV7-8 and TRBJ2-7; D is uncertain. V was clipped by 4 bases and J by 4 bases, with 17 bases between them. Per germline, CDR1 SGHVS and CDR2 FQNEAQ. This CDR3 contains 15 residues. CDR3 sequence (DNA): TGTGCCAGCAGCTCAAATCCTGATGACCTTTACGAGCAGTACTTC. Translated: CASSSNPDDLYEQYF.

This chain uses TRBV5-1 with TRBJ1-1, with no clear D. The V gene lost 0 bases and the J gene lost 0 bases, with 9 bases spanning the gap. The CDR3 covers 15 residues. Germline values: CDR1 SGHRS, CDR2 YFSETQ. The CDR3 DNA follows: TGCGCCAGCAGCTTGGCCGTGGGGTTGAACACTGAAGCTTTCTTT. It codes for CASSLAVGLNTEAFF.

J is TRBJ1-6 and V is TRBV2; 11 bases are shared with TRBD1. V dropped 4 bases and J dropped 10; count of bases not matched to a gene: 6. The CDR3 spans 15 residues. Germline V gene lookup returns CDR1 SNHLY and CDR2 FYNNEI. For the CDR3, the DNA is TGTGCCAGCAGTGGGGGGACAGGGGGACAATCACCCCTCCACTTT. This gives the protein CASSGGTGGQSPLHF.

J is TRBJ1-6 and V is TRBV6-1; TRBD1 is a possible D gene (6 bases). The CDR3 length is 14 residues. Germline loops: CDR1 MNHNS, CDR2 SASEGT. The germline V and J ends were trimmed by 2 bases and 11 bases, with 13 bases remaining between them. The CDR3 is CASSELLQGPPLHF. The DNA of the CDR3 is TGTGCCAGCAGTGAACTATTACAGGGTCCACCCCTCCACTTT.

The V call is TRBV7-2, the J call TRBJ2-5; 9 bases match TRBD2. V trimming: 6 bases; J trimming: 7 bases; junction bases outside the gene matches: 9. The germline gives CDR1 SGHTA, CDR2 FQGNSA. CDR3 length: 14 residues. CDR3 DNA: TGTGCCAGCAGGGGCCGGGGACTAGCCCTGACCCAGTACTTC. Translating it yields CASRGRGLALTQYF.

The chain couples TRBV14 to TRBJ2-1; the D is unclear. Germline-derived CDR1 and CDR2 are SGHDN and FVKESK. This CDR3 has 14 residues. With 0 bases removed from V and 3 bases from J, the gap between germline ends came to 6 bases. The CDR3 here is CASSQDLGYNEQFF. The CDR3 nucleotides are TGTGCCAGCAGCCAAGATCTTGGCTACAATGAGCAGTTCTTC.

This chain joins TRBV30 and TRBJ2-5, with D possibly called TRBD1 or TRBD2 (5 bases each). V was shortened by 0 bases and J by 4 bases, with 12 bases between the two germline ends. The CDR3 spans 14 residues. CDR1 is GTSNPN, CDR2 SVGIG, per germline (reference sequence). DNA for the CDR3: TGTGCCTGGAGTGTTGTTTCGGGGCGAGAGACCCAGTACTTC. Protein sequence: CAWSVVSGRETQYF.

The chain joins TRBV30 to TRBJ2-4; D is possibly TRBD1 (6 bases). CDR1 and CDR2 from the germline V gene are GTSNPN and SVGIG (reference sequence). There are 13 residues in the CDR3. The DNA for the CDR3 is TGTGCGGGGGCAGGGGAAGGCAAAAACATTCAGTACTTC. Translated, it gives CAGAGEGKNIQYF. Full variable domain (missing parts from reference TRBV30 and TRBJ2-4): SQTIHQWPATLVQPVGSPLSLECTVEGTSNPNLYWYRQAAGRGLQLLFYSVGIGQISSEVPQNLSASRPQDRQFILSSKKLLLSDSGFYLCAGAGEGKNIQYFGAGTRLSVL.

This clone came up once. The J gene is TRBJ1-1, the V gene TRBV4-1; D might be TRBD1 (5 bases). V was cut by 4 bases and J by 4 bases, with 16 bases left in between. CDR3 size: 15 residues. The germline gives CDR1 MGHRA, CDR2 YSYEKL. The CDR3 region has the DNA TGCGCCAGCAGCCTAACTGCGGGGCTTCGCACTGAAGCTTTCTTT. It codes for CASSLTAGLRTEAFF.

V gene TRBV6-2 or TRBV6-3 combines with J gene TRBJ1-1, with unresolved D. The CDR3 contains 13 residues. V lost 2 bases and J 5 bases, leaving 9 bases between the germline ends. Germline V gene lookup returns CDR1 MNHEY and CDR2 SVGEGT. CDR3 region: CASSYGPGTEAFF. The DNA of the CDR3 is TGTGCCAGCAGTTACGGTCCGGGAACTGAAGCTTTCTTT.

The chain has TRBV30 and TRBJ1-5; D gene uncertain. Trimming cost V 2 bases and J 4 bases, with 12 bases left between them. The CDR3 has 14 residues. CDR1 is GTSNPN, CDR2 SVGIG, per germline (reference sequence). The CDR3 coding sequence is TGTGCCTGGAGTTTTGAGGGCAGAAATCAGCCCCAGCATTTT. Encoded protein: CAWSFEGRNQPQHF.

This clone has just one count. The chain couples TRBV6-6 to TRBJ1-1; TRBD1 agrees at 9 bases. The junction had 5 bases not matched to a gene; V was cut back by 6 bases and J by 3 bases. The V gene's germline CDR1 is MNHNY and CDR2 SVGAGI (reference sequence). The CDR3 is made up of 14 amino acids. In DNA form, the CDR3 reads TGTGCCAGCAGCCTGGGACAGGGACACACTGAAGCTTTCTTT. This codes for CASSLGQGHTEAFF.

In DNA form, the CDR3 reads TGCAGCGCCGGGACAGGGGGAGGATATGAGCAGTTCTTC. Amino acids: CSAGTGGGYEQFF. The genes are TRBV29-1 and TRBJ2-1, with TRBD1 matching 11 bases. The CDR3 has 13 amino acids. CDR1 and CDR2 from the germline V gene are SQVTM and ANQGSEA. After removal of 7 bases from V and 8 bases from J, the junction contained 7 bases not matched to a gene.

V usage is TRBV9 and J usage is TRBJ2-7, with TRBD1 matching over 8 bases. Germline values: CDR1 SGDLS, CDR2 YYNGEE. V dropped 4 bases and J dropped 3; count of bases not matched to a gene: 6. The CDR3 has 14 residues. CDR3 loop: CASSIGTGLYEQYF. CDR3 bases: TGTGCCAGCAGCATCGGGACAGGTCTCTACGAGCAGTACTTC.

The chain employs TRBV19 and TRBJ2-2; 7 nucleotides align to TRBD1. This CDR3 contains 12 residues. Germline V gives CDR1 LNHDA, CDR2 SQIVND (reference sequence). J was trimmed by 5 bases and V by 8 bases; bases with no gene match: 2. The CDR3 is CASGDSTGELFF. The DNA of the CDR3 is TGTGCCAGTGGGGACAGTACCGGGGAGCTGTTTTTT.

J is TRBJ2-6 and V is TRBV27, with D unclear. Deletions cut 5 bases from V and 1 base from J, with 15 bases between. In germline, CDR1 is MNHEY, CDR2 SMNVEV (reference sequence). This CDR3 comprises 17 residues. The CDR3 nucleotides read TGTGCCAGCAGTCTCTCTGGATGGCCGTCTGGGGCCAACGTCCTGACTTTC. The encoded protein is CASSLSGWPSGANVLTF.

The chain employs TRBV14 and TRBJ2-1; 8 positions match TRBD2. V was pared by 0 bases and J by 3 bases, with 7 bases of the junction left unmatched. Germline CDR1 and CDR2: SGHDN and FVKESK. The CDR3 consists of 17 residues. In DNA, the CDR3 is TGTGCCAGCAGCCAAGATCTTGTCACTAGCGGCTACAATGAGCAGTTCTTC. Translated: CASSQDLVTSGYNEQFF.

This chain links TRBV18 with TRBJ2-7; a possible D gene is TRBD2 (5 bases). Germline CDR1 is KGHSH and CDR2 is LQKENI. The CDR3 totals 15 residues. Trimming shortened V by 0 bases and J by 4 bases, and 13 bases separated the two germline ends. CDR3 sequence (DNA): TGTGCCAGCTCACCACCGTCGGGGAGCGAATACGAGCAGTACTTC. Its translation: CASSPPSGSEYEQYF.

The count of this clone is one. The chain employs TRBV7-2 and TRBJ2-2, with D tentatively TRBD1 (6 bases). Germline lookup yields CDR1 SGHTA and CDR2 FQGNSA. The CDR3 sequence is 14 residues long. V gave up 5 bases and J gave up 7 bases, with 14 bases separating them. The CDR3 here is CASSTDRLFGELFF. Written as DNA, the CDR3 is TGTGCCAGCAGCACCGACAGGCTGTTCGGGGAGCTGTTTTTT.